This T cell receptor beta chain was recovered during a study of OX40 agonist ivuxolimab in advanced cancers. Overall study context: Males comprised roughly four fifths of the group, whose mean age was approximately 61 years (range roughly 20 to 90). Checkpoint inhibitors had been given previously to approximately 40% of patients.

The data were produced by immunoSEQ multiplex PCR, yet TCRdb's version contains in-frame clones alone and is incomplete. The repertoire holds tens of thousands of clones, about 91% seen once, with approximately 0.3% in the top ten. Concerning this clone itself: Its antigen is unknown.

Regarding the study as a whole: CD8+ T cells were the subset that, on average, had more expanded clones than CD4+. Antigen targets of the expanded peripheral T cells went undetermined.

The CDR3 runs to 13 residues. The germline V gene encodes CDR1 LGHNA and CDR2 YSLEER. Trimming removed 1 base at V and 2 bases at J, with 5 bases between. The sequence was obtained from an adult with an advanced solid tumor such as melanoma, head and neck, liver or kidney cancer. The J gene is TRBJ1-2, the V gene TRBV4-3; D not certain. This sample comprised CD4+ or CD8+ T cells sorted from blood, obtained in a trial of the OX40 agonist ivuxolimab. CDR3 nucleotides: TGCGCCAGCAGCCAAGCGGTCAACTATGGCTACACCTTC. This translates into CASSQAVNYGYTF.